The following is a TCR beta chain sequence with its context. Its target antigen remains unknown. No much larger clone is present one base from it, and per-base qualities are unavailable. This specimen comes from a study of post-analysis software for immune sequencing data (dated by TCRdb to 2015 to 2017). Some background on the complete study: The recorded disease courses included relapsing-remitting, secondary progressive and progressive-relapsing multiple sclerosis, and some patients had no subtype annotation. The multiple sclerosis patient repertoires were compared with 11 previously published healthy control repertoires from donors aged roughly 6 to 25 years. A subset of samples was prepared in parallel using single-end sample barcoding, then pooled and co-amplified after Illumina adapter ligation.

The method behind the library was PCR. TCRdb names Illumina HiSeq 2500 as the instrument used. To reduce PCR and sequencing biases, unique molecular identifiers were incorporated into the TCR beta cDNA libraries. Every 1 to 10 million input T cells yielded approximately 500,000 cDNA molecules, meaning each molecule approximated one T cell. Patient libraries were prepared and sequenced with the same protocol used for the earlier healthy control dataset. Samples belonging to the same batch were prepared together, multiplexed and sequenced on a shared HiSeq lane. In the original analysis: MIGEC was used to process the raw barcoded reads, and molecular identifier groups with only a single read were discarded before consensus assembly and CDR3 extraction. Clonotype tables were post-analysed with VDJtools, normalizing diversity by down-sampling all datasets to the smallest sample size. In repertoire overlap clustering, CDR3 amino acid sequences, but not nucleotide sequences, were matched to correct batch-related cross-sample contamination. TCRdb redid the processing of the public reads, applying fastp at Q25 and MiXCR, and retained in-frame beta chains. Every entry covers one CDR3 protein and lists the most common genes and DNA from its rows. The V and J calls, along with clone size, are taken from TCRdb and not from the paper's own processing. The sample profile shows about 540,000 distinct CDR3 sequences; approximately 31% of them were found once. The ten top clones hold approximately 6% of the sample.

The CDR3 measures 16 amino acids from cysteine to phenylalanine. CDR3 DNA is the only sequence kept; it has 48 bases, read in frame from the first base. Sequences MNHEY (CDR1) and SMNVEV (CDR2) are obtained from the germline V gene (reference sequence). TCR beta repertoires were profiled from peripheral blood of roughly 13 young patients with multiple sclerosis to demonstrate the VDJtools post-analysis software. Multiple sclerosis patients were children and adolescents aged roughly 6 to 17 years. Summary of the overall study and its limitations: Direct clustering with F measure showed strong co-clustering of samples prepared in the same batch, prompting a batch-effect correction. Patients showed significantly higher frequencies than controls for a handful of TRBV segments, among them TRBV5-6, TRBV5-1 and TRBV20-1. The control group was slightly older than the multiple sclerosis patient group. Normalized Chao1 diversity was significantly lower in multiple sclerosis patients than controls, suggesting substantial peripheral T-cell clonal expansion.

The sample was blood. The chain is made from TRBV27 and TRBJ2-7; 11 bases in the middle match TRBD1. The last part of the DNA fits TRBJ2-5 better; the J call may be wrong. The source of this sequence is a girl between 2 and 17 years old with multiple sclerosis. This receptor carries the CDR3 CASSSPGTGGIETQYF. At the DNA level, the sequence is TGTGCCAGCAGTTCTCCCGGGACAGGGGGTATAGAGACCCAGTACTTC.